Listed below are T cell receptor beta chains from one sample, sequenced in a study of T cells in Graves' hyperthyroidism and ophthalmopathy. TCRdb re-called the multiplex PCR reads with MiXCR, one entry per CDR3 protein. The sample shows roughly 500,000 distinct CDR3 sequences, roughly 25% of them seen only once. Sequencing was carried out using blood. These receptor sequences come from a woman in her twenties or thirties with Graves' ophthalmopathy. The CDR3 runs from the conserved cysteine through the conserved F or W. A D gene is named only where the DNA matches it firmly. Clone size is shown for a subset of rows, as once, few, many or a class of expanded clone.

>TRBJ1-5|NA|many|TRBV19
CASSIWAGAERQPQHF
TGTGCCAGTAGTATTTGGGCGGGGGCAGAAAGGCAGCCCCAGCATTTT
>TRBJ2-5|TRBD1|NA|TRBV11-1
CASSTGQGVETQYF
TGTGCCAGCAGTACGGGACAGGGAGTAGAGACCCAGTACTTC
>TRBJ1-1|NA|many|TRBV19
CASSIVWARQVRDTEAFF
TGTGCCAGTAGTATAGTATGGGCCCGACAGGTTCGCGACACTGAAGCTTTCTTT
>TRBJ2-7|TRBD1|many|TRBV5-1
CASNSQQGESGEQYF
TGCGCCAGCAACTCCCAACAGGGGGAATCGGGTGAGCAGTACTTC
>TRBJ2-5|TRBD2|many|TRBV6-5
CASSYAGGPLETQYF
TGTGCCAGCAGTTACGCGGGGGGGCCTTTGGAGACCCAGTACTTC
>TRBJ2-5|NA|NA|TRBV30
CAWSVRPRGQETQYF
TGTGCCTGGAGTGTACGTCCCAGGGGCCAAGAGACCCAGTACTTC
>TRBJ2-1|NA|few|TRBV11-1
CASSLAQSYNEQFF
TGTGCCAGCAGCTTAGCGCAAAGCTACAATGAGCAGTTCTTC
>TRBJ1-1|TRBD1|many|TRBV20-1
CSAHRTGRTEAFF
TGCAGTGCTCACCGGACAGGGCGAACTGAAGCTTTCTTT
>TRBJ1-1|NA|NA|TRBV4-1
CASSMSLSTEAFF
TGCGCCAGCAGTATGAGCCTTAGCACTGAAGCTTTCTTT
>TRBJ2-4|TRBD1|many|TRBV20-1
CSAGQGVAKNIQYF
TGCAGTGCTGGACAGGGAGTAGCCAAAAACATTCAGTACTTC
>TRBJ1-5|NA|many|TRBV19
CASSIVRQPQHF
TGTGCCAGTAGTATAGTGAGACAGCCCCAGCATTTT
>TRBJ2-2|TRBD2|NA|TRBV27
CASSLYPTSGWGKNTGELFF
TGTGCCAGCAGTTTATATCCGACTAGCGGGTGGGGAAAGAACACCGGGGAGCTGTTTTTT
>TRBJ1-1|NA|NA|TRBV6-5
CASSYSGVLAAFF
TGTGCCAGCAGTTACTCGGGGGTTCTTGCAGCTTTCTTT
>TRBJ2-6|NA|many|TRBV6-1
CASSRSSGANVLTF
TGTGCCAGCAGTCGAAGCTCTGGGGCCAACGTCCTGACTTTC
>TRBJ2-7|TRBD1|many|TRBV6-2/TRBV6-3
CASSSRDSSYEQYF
TGTGCCAGCAGCTCACGGGACAGCTCCTACGAGCAGTACTTC
>TRBJ1-3|TRBD1|NA|TRBV19
CATTNRGTGNTIYF
TGTGCCACAACGAACAGGGGTACTGGAAACACCATATATTTT
>TRBJ1-2|NA|NA|TRBV11-2
CASSLDGDRTYGYTF
TGTGCCAGCAGCTTAGATGGCGACAGAACCTATGGCTACACCTTC
>TRBJ2-5|NA|NA|TRBV20-1
CSARANREWETQYF
TGCAGTGCTAGAGCTAACAGGGAGTGGGAGACCCAGTACTTC
>TRBJ2-5|TRBD1|NA|TRBV7-6
CASSPRQGETQYF
TGTGCCAGCAGCCCCAGACAGGGAGAGACCCAGTACTTC
>TRBJ1-2|NA|NA|TRBV12-3/TRBV12-4
CASSLMAGDGYTF
TGTGCCAGCAGTTTGATGGCAGGGGATGGCTACACCTTC
>TRBJ1-3|NA|few|TRBV9
CASSVGLGSGNTIYF
TGTGCCAGCAGCGTAGGATTAGGCTCTGGAAACACCATATATTTT
>TRBJ2-2|NA|NA|TRBV5-6
CASSLDVGAGELFF
TGTGCCAGCAGCTTGGATGTAGGGGCCGGGGAGCTGTTTTTT
>TRBJ1-2|NA|many|TRBV6-5
CASGQANYGYTF
TGTGCCAGCGGACAAGCTAACTATGGCTACACCTTC
>TRBJ2-2|TRBD2|many|TRBV3-1
CASSHQLAVVRTGELFF
TGTGCCAGCAGCCACCAACTAGCGGTGGTTCGTACCGGGGAGCTGTTTTTT
>TRBJ1-1|NA|NA|TRBV2
CASTPLGVGTEAFF
TGTGCCAGCACCCCTTTGGGGGTAGGGACTGAAGCTTTCTTT
>TRBJ2-5|NA|many|TRBV12-3/TRBV12-4
CASSLSETQYF
TGTGCCAGCAGTTTAAGTGAGACCCAGTACTTC
>TRBJ1-2|NA|NA|TRBV7-9
CASSSGQPYTF
TGTGCCAGCAGCTCTGGACAGCCCTACACCTTC
>TRBJ1-5|TRBD1|many|TRBV30
CAWSAGTGIQPQHF
TGTGCCTGGAGCGCCGGGACAGGGATCCAGCCCCAGCATTTT
>TRBJ1-4|NA|many|TRBV30
CAWAPPGIEAKLFF
TGTGCCTGGGCCCCCCCCGGGATCGAGGCAAAACTGTTTTTT
>TRBJ1-2|NA|many|TRBV29-1
CSVELDYGYTF
TGCAGCGTTGAATTGGACTATGGCTACACCTTC
>TRBJ1-5|TRBD1|NA|TRBV9
CASGGQGKDQPQHF
TGTGCCAGCGGCGGACAGGGAAAGGATCAGCCCCAGCATTTT
>TRBJ1-1|TRBD1|many|TRBV10-3
CAISESGQGGTEAFF
TGTGCCATCAGTGAGTCGGGACAGGGAGGAACTGAAGCTTTCTTT
>TRBJ2-5|NA|many|TRBV20-1
CSARDPGGETQYF
TGCAGTGCTAGAGATCCGGGCGGAGAGACCCAGTACTTC
>TRBJ1-3|NA|NA|TRBV6-5
CASSYSASSGNTIYF
TGTGCCAGCAGTTACTCGGCCAGCTCTGGAAACACCATATATTTT
>TRBJ2-5|NA|many|TRBV6-1
CASSEGVQETQYF
TGTGCCAGCAGTGAGGGAGTGCAAGAGACCCAGTACTTC
>TRBJ1-3|NA|once|TRBV6-2/TRBV6-3
CASSYDGADSGNTIYF
TGTGCCAGCAGTTACGACGGGGCCGACTCTGGAAACACCATATATTTT
>TRBJ1-6|NA|many|TRBV14
CASSQRVEGNSPLHF
TGTGCCAGCAGCCAACGGGTTGAGGGGAATTCACCCCTCCACTTT
>TRBJ2-5|NA|NA|TRBV15
CATSQGPQETQYF
TGTGCCACCAGCCAGGGACCTCAAGAGACCCAGTACTTC
>TRBJ1-2|NA|few|TRBV30
CAWSGGPKNSYTF
TGTGCCTGGAGTGGTGGGCCAAAAAATAGCTACACCTTC
>TRBJ1-2|NA|many|TRBV6-4
CASSDREGGYTF
TGTGCCAGCAGTGACAGGGAAGGTGGCTACACCTTC
>TRBJ2-7|TRBD1|few|TRBV27
CASREQGFYEQYF
TGTGCCAGCAGGGAACAGGGGTTCTACGAGCAGTACTTC
>TRBJ2-5|TRBD2|many|TRBV2
CASRENLRGKETQYF
TGTGCCAGCAGGGAAAACTTGCGGGGGAAAGAGACCCAGTACTTC
>TRBJ2-7|NA|many|TRBV27
CASSLGKSYEQYF
TGTGCCAGCAGTTTAGGGAAGAGCTACGAGCAGTACTTC
>TRBJ2-5|TRBD2|few|TRBV11-2
CASSEFILAAPETQYF
TGTGCCAGCAGCGAGTTTATACTAGCGGCTCCCGAGACCCAGTACTTC
>TRBJ2-2|TRBD1|few|TRBV20-1
CSARDLGTGGPNTGELFF
TGCAGTGCTAGAGACCTGGGCACAGGGGGCCCGAACACCGGGGAGCTGTTTTTT
>TRBJ1-3|NA|few|TRBV15
CATSQERLSGNTIYF
TGTGCCACCAGCCAAGAGCGGCTCTCTGGAAACACCATATATTTT
>TRBJ1-5|NA|few|TRBV19
CASERRGGGSNQPQHF
TGTGCCAGCGAGAGGCGGGGGGGAGGAAGCAATCAGCCCCAGCATTTT
>TRBJ2-7|NA|many|TRBV6-1
CASLWELSYEQYF
TGTGCCAGTCTCTGGGAGCTCTCCTACGAGCAATACTTC
>TRBJ1-1|TRBD1|many|TRBV28
CASSLSGGRTEAFF
TGTGCCAGCAGTTTATCAGGGGGCCGTACTGAAGCTTTCTTT
>TRBJ2-5|NA|many|TRBV6-1
CAIKTIQETQYF
TGTGCCATCAAGACCATTCAAGAGACCCAGTACTTC
>TRBJ1-5|TRBD1|NA|TRBV6-5
CASSYQGAAGQPQHF
TGTGCCAGCAGTTACCAGGGGGCCGCGGGGCAGCCCCAGCATTTT
>TRBJ2-7|NA|NA|TRBV20-1
CSASAGTGYEQYF
TGCAGTGCTAGCGCCGGGACCGGGTACGAGCAGTACTTC
>TRBJ2-7|NA|NA|TRBV29-1
CSALGAADVQYF
TGCAGCGCCCTTGGGGCGGCAGACGTGCAGTACTTC
>TRBJ1-1|TRBD1|NA|TRBV19
CASSGTGLTGEAFF
TGTGCCAGTAGCGGGACAGGGCTCACCGGTGAAGCTTTCTTT
>TRBJ2-2|NA|NA|TRBV11-2
CASSSSMDLNTGELFF
TGTGCCAGCAGCTCCTCCATGGACCTGAACACCGGGGAGCTGTTTTTT
>TRBJ2-7|NA|NA|TRBV28
CASRTGTDYEQYF
TGTGCCAGCAGGACCGGGACTGACTACGAGCAGTACTTC
>TRBJ1-1|NA|many|TRBV7-9
CASSLMSPNTEAFF
TGTGCCAGCAGCTTAATGTCCCCGAACACTGAAGCTTTCTTT
>TRBJ2-7|TRBD2|many|TRBV10-2
CASSQLAGYTEQYF
TGCGCCAGCAGTCAACTAGCGGGGTATACCGAGCAGTACTTC
>TRBJ1-2|NA|few|TRBV3-1
CASSQGIRGGYGYTF
TGTGCCAGCAGCCAAGGAATCAGGGGCGGCTATGGCTACACCTTC